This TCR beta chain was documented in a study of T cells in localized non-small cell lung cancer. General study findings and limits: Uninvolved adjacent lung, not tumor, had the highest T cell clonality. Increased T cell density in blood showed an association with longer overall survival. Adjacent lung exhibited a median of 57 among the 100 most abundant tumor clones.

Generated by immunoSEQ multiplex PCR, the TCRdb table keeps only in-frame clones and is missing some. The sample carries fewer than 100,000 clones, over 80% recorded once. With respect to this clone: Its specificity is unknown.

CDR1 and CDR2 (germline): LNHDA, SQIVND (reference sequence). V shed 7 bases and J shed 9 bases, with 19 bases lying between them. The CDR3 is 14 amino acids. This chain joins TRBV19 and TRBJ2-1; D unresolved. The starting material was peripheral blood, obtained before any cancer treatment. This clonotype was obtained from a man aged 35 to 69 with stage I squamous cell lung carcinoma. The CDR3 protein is CASTEQPDVGEQFF. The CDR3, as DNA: TGTGCCAGTACAGAGCAGCCCGATGTGGGTGAGCAGTTCTTC.